This T cell receptor beta chain emerged from a study of control samples from healthy donors and cancer patients. Sequencing used immunoSEQ multiplex PCR; TCRdb keeps in-frame clones, though not all of them. Altogether 130,000 to 150,000 clones are present, roughly 89% being singletons, with the ten largest covering 4% to 5.5%. V was trimmed by 1 base and J by 0 bases, leaving 10 bases between them. The CDR3 is made up of 16 amino acids. Germline-derived CDR1 and CDR2 are LNHNV and YYDKDF (reference sequence). Specimen: blood. V gene TRBV15 combines with J gene TRBJ2-1; TRBD2 is a possible D gene (6 bases). The receptor was isolated from a man aged 25 to 45 in good health. The CDR3 nucleotides read TGTGCCACCAGCAGAGCTGGCGGGGCCTCCTACAATGAGCAGTTCTTC. Residues: CATSRAGGASYNEQFF.